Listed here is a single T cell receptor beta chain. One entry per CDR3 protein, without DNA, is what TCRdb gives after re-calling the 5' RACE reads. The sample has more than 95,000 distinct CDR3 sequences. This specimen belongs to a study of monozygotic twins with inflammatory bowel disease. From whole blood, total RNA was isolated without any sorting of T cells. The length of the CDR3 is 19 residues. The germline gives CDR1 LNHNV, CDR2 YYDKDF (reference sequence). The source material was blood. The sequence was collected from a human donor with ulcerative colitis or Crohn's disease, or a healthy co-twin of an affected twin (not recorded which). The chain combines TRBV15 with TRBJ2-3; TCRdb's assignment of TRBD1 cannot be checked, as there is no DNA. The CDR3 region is CATSRDLAGGRGRTDTQYF.